This T cell receptor beta chain was profiled in a study of T cells in Graves' hyperthyroidism and ophthalmopathy. About the study: The blood sample was taken at first diagnosis, before treatment began. Study findings and constraints: The authors' 13 V-J model separated ophthalmopathy from stable hyperthyroidism.

This clonotype showed up just a few times. Its antigen is currently unknown. Researchers took RNA transcripts and amplified the TCR beta CDR3 regions from them. The primer set for the first-round RT-PCR of the TCR CDR3 was HTBI. Via MiXCR, TCRdb re-called the multiplex PCR reads, giving one row per CDR3 protein. The sample consists of 410,000 or so distinct CDR3 sequences, approximately 14% of them appearing once. The study based diagnoses on clinical symptoms, serum thyroxine and TRAb, thyroid ultrasound and orbital computed tomography. What was sequenced was blood. This TCR was recovered from a man aged 18-30 years with Graves' ophthalmopathy.

CDR3 in amino acids: CAISERRVLNTGELFF. The CDR3 coding sequence is TGTGCCATCAGTGAGAGGCGGGTACTCAACACCGGGGAGCTGTTTTTT. The genes are TRBV10-3 and TRBJ2-2, with D perhaps TRBD2 (5 bases). Trimming removed 2 bases from V and 2 bases from J, with 12 bases in between. The CDR3 spans 16 residues. CDR1 ENHRY and CDR2 SYGVKD come from the germline V gene.